The 7 T cell receptor beta chains presented below share a single source sample, sequenced in a study of beta chain features in type 1 diabetes. Study results and caveats: People with Type 1 diabetes carried modestly yet significantly shorter TCRB CDR3s in all four CD4+ subsets.

These TCRs' antigens remain unknown. TCRB transcripts that were expressed got sequenced, as all of the isolated RNA had been reverse transcribed. Profiling relied on immunoSEQ multiplex PCR, and the TCRdb table lists in-frame clones only, not all of them. This table has 150,000 or so clones, around 63% appearing once. Sequenced sample: naive CD4+ T cells from blood. The receptors derive from a man aged 25-45 years with type 1 diabetes.

The J gene is TRBJ2-6, the V gene TRBV29-1, with D unclear. The germline V and J ends were trimmed by 4 bases and 6 bases, with 10 bases remaining between them. The CDR3 contains 13 residues. Germline V gene sequence: CDR1 SQVTM, CDR2 ANQGSEA. The CDR3 nucleotides read TGCAGCGTTGGCACACAAGCGGCCAACGTCCTGACTTTC. Its protein product is CSVGTQAANVLTF.

The rearrangement uses TRBV5-1 and TRBJ2-1; D is ambiguous. The CDR3 is 11 amino acids. Trimming took 1 base from V and 9 from J, leaving 5 bases between them. Germline V gene lookup returns CDR1 SGHRS and CDR2 YFSETQ. CDR3 sequence: CASSLLTEQFF. The CDR3 DNA reads as TGCGCCAGCAGCTTGTTAACTGAGCAGTTCTTC.

The CDR3 spells CASSPSTRNTGELFF. The CDR3 region has the DNA TGCGCCAGCAGCCCGAGTACGAGGAACACCGGGGAGCTGTTTTTT. The rearrangement joins TRBV5-1 to TRBJ2-2; D call uncertain. Trimming cost V 4 bases and J 1 base, with 11 bases left between them. The CDR3 is 15 residues long. CDR1 is SGHRS and CDR2 is YFSETQ in the germline V gene. The full variable domain, rest sourced from reference TRBV5-1 and TRBJ2-2, is KAGVTQTPRYLIKTRGQQVTLSCSPISGHRSVSWYQQTPGQGLQFLFEYFSETQRNKGNFPGRFSGRQFSNSRSEMNVSTLELGDSALYLCASSPSTRNTGELFFGEGSRLTVL.

The chain joins TRBV30 to TRBJ2-3, with a possible D match to TRBD2 (5 bases). The CDR3 covers 16 residues. Germline V lookup: CDR1 GTSNPN, CDR2 SVGIG (reference sequence). Trimming stripped 1 base from V and 1 base from J, with 15 bases between. The CDR3 region is CAWSGGSLAGTDTQYF. CDR3 nucleotide sequence: TGTGCCTGGAGTGGCGGATCTCTAGCAGGCACAGATACGCAGTATTTT.

This clone was picked up a small number of times. The genes are TRBV7-2 and TRBJ2-1, with 8 nucleotides matching TRBD1. With V trimmed by 5 bases and J by 8 bases, 11 bases remained unmatched. The CDR3 is 15 residues long. CDR1 and CDR2 from the germline V gene are SGHTA and FQGNSA. CDR3 DNA sequence: TGTGCCAGCAGCCCCAGACAGGGGCTGGTGTATGAGCAGTTCTTC. Translation: CASSPRQGLVYEQFF.

In its sample, this clone was seen once. V and J are TRBV7-2 and TRBJ2-7, with 8 bases identical to TRBD1. V lost 5 bases and J lost 2; bases outside the gene matches: 2. CDR3 size: 13 residues. CDR1 and CDR2 from the germline V gene are SGHTA and FQGNSA. The CDR3 here is CASSMDRAYEQYF. DNA of the CDR3: TGTGCCAGCAGCATGGACAGGGCCTACGAGCAGTACTTC. The complete variable domain, with remaining parts taken from reference TRBV7-2 and TRBJ2-7, reads GAGVSQSPSNKVTEKGKDVELRCDPISGHTALYWYRQSLGQGLEFLIYFQGNSAPDKSGLPSDRFSAERTGGSVSTLTIQRTQQEDSAVYLCASSMDRAYEQYFGPGTRLTVT.

This sequence joins TRBV7-9 and TRBJ2-1, with D unresolved. V lost 3 bases and J lost 10, with 13 bases in between. The CDR3 has 13 amino acids. Germline V gene sequence: CDR1 SEHNR, CDR2 FQNEAQ (reference sequence). CDR3 in DNA: TGTGCCAGCAGCTTGACCCCCGGAGTCGAGCAGTTCTTC. Protein: CASSLTPGVEQFF.